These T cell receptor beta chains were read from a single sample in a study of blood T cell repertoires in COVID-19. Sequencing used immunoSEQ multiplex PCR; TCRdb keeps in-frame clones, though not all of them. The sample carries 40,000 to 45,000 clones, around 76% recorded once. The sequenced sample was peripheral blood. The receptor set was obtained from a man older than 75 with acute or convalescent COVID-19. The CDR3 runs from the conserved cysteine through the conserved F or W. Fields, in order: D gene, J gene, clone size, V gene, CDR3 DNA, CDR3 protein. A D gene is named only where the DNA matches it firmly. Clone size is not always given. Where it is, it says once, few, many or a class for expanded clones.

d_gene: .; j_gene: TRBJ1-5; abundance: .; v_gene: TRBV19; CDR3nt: TGTGCCAGTAGTATACTTACAGTGGATCAGCCCCAGCATTTT; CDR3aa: CASSILTVDQPQHF
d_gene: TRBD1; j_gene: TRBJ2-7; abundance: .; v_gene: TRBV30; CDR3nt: TGTGCCTGGAGGTCCACCGGGACAGGGTTTCCCTACGAGCAGTACTTC; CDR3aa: CAWRSTGTGFPYEQYF
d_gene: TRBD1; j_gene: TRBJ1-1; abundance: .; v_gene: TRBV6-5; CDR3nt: TGTGCCAGCAGTTACACATGGGACAGGAACACTGAAGCTTTCTTT; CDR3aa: CASSYTWDRNTEAFF
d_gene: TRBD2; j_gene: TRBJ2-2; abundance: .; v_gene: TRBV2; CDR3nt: TGTGCCAGCAGGAATAGCGGGGGGCCGAACACCGGGGAGCTGTTTTTT; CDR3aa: CASRNSGGPNTGELFF
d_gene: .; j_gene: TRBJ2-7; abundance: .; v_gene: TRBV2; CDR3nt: TGTGCCAGCAGTAGCGTAAGCTCCTACGAGCAGTACTTC; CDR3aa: CASSSVSSYEQYF
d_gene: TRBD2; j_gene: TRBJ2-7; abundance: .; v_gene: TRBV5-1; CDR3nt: TGCGCCGGCCCGCCGGGGGAGGGTACCTACGAGCAGTACTTC; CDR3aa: CAGPPGEGTYEQYF
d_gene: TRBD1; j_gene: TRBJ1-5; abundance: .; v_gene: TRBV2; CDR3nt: TGTGCCAGCAGCGCTACAGGGGGGGATCAGCCCCAGCATTTT; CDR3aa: CASSATGGDQPQHF
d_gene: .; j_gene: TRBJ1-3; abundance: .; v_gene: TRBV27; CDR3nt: TGTGCCAGCAGTCGCTCCGGTATGACAGCAACCTCTGGAAACACCATATATTTT; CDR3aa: CASSRSGMTATSGNTIYF
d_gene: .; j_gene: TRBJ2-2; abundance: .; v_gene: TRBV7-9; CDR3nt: TGTGCCAGCAGCTTTTTATCCGGTACCGGGGAGCTGTTTTTT; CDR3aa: CASSFLSGTGELFF
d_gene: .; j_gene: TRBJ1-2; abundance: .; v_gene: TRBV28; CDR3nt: TGTGCCAGCAGTTTTGGCAACAGGGAGGGTGATGGCTACACCTTC; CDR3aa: CASSFGNREGDGYTF
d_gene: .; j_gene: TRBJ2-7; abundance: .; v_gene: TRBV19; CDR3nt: TGTGCCAGTAGTACAGGGGTGTTCTCCTACGAGCAGTACTTC; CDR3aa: CASSTGVFSYEQYF
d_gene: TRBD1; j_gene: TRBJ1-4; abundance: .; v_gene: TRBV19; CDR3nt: TGTGCCAGTAGACCGGGGACAGCACAATCTAATGAAAAACTGTTTTTT; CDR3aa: CASRPGTAQSNEKLFF
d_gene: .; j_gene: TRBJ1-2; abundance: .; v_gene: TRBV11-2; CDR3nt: TGTGCCAGCAGCGCAAGTCGCGACAGCTCCTATGGCTACACCTTC; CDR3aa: CASSASRDSSYGYTF
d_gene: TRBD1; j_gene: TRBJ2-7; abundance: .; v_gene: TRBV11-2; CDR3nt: TGTGCCAGCAGCCCTTCCCGGGACAGGGGAAACGAGCAGTACTTC; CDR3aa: CASSPSRDRGNEQYF
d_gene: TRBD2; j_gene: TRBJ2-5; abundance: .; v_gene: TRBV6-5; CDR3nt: TGTGCGGTCTCTAGCGGTGAAGAGACCCAGTACTTC; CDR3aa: CAVSSGEETQYF
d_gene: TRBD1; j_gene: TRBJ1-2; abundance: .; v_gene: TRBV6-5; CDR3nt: TGTGCCAGTCTCCAACCAGGGGGATATGGCTACACCTTC; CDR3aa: CASLQPGGYGYTF
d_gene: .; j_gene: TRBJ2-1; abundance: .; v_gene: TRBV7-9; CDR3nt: TGTGCCAGCAGCTTAGCGCGGAGCGATGAGCAGTTCTTC; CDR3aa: CASSLARSDEQFF
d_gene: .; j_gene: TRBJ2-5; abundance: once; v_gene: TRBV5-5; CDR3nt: TGTGCCAGCAGCGCGACAATTTCAGGGGAGGAGACCCAGTACTTC; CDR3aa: CASSATISGEETQYF
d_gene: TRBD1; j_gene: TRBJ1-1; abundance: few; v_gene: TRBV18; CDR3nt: TGTGCCAGCTCACCCTTTACAGGGGACACTGAAGCTTTCTTT; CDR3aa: CASSPFTGDTEAFF
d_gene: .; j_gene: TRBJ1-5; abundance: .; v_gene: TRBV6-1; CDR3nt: TGTGCCAGCAGTGATAGCTTAGGCGGTCAGCCCCAGCATTTT; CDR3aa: CASSDSLGGQPQHF